This T cell receptor (beta chain) was sequenced during a study of long-term antiretroviral therapy in people with HIV. Study-level results: Across all time points, the repertoire was dominated by clones that expanded before ART. Adherence to ART, viral resistance and therapy changes lacked any data. Control repertoires displayed wider CDR3 length ranges than the HIV repertoires.

Researchers report immunoSEQ v3.0 was run at survey level. The method was immunoSEQ multiplex PCR; TCRdb's version includes in-frame clones alone and lacks a portion of them. Among around 30,000 clones listed, around 80% were seen once. The CDR3 consists of 14 residues. Germline values: CDR1 SGHNT, CDR2 YYREEE (reference sequence). V lost 0 bases, J lost 8 bases, and 12 bases lay in between. In the case of this clone: Its target is unknown.

Per individual, the PBMC samples numbered at least one pre-ART and at least two post-ART. The material sequenced was unsorted PBMCs, taken 1.5 years before starting antiretroviral therapy. The sequence came from a man in his late teens or twenties with HIV. The rearrangement links TRBV5-4 to TRBJ1-3, with D perhaps TRBD1 (6 bases). CDR3 DNA: TGTGCCAGCAGCTTGGGTTCGGGGGCCGACACCATATATTTT. Its protein is CASSLGSGADTIYF.